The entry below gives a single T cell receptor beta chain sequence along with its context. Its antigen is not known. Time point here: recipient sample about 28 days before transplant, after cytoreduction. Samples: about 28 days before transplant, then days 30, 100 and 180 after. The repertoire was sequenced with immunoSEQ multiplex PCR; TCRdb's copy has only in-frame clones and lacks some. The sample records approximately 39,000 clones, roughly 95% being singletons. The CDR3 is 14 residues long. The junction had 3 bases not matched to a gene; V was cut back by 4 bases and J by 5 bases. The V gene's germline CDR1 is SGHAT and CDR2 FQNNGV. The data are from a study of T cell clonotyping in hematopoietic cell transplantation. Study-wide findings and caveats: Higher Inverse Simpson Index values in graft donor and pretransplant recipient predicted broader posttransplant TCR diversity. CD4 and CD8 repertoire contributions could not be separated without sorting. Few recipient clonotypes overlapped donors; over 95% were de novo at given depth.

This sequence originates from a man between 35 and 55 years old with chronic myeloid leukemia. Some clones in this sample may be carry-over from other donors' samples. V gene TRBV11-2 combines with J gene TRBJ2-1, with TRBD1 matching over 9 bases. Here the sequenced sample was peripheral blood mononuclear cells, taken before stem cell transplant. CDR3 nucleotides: TGTGCCAGCAGCTGGGGGACAGGGAACAATGAGCAGTTCTTC. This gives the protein CASSWGTGNNEQFF.